This T cell receptor (beta chain) came from a study of blood T cells in healthy people across ages. Study context: About one barcoded TCR beta cDNA was captured per two T cells. Study-wide results and limits: TCR beta diversity, measured per million T cells, fell in a roughly linear way with age.

With a J-beta primer mix and a sample-barcoded 5' primer, a second PCR ran 7 to 11 cycles. Each sample yielded at least 2.5 million CDR3-containing paired-end reads. In TCRdb, the 5' RACE reads were re-called with MiXCR into one record per CDR3 protein. The sample carries approximately 800,000 distinct CDR3 sequences, 58% recorded once. Worth noting for this clonotype: Its specificity is not known.

Trimming removed 8 bases from V and 4 bases from J, with 13 bases in between. The CDR3 contains 13 residues. Germline V lookup: CDR1 SNHLY, CDR2 FYNNEI. The chain recombines TRBV2 with TRBJ2-3; weak D call: TRBD2 (6 bases). Source material: blood. The sequence came from a man aged 25 to 40 in good health. The CDR3, as DNA: TGTGCCAGCTCTTGGTGGGAGGCAGATACGCAGTATTTT. Amino acid sequence: CASSWWEADTQYF.